This is a list of T cell receptor beta chains from one sample in a study of cytomegalovirus exposure and HLA in healthy donors. This table comes from immunoSEQ multiplex PCR, and its TCRdb copy is limited to in-frame clones, with some not included. The sample includes about 160,000 clones, 65% to 85% seen only once; the top ten take about 6.3%. Sequencing was performed on PBMCs. Receptor source: a male donor in good health and CMV-seropositive. Both conserved end residues are part of each CDR3. D genes are given only for firm matches. For some rows the clone size is stated as once, few or many, or as a class when expanded; others skip it.

v_gene	d_gene	abundance	j_gene	CDR3aa	CDR3nt
TRBV5-4	TRBD1	-	TRBJ1-1	CASSQTDRGVGTEAFF	TGTGCCAGCAGCCAAACGGACAGGGGGGTAGGAACTGAAGCTTTCTTT
TRBV19	-	-	TRBJ2-1	CASSPRFGERSYNEQFF	TGTGCCAGTAGCCCGAGGTTCGGCGAGAGGTCCTACAATGAGCAGTTCTTC
TRBV10-2	-	-	TRBJ1-2	CASSEPPRGEVSYGYTF	TGCGCCAGCAGTGAGCCCCCGAGAGGTGAAGTCAGCTATGGCTACACCTTC
TRBV5-1	-	-	TRBJ2-5	CASGPETGETQYF	TGCGCCAGCGGGCCAGAGACGGGGGAGACCCAGTACTTC
TRBV4-1	-	-	TRBJ2-3	CASSRITRGSSDTQYF	TGCGCCAGCAGCCGCATCACCCGAGGTAGCTCGGATACGCAGTATTTT
TRBV27	-	-	TRBJ1-1	CASIGGARTEAFF	TGTGCCAGCATCGGGGGGGCTCGGACTGAAGCTTTCTTT
TRBV6-6	TRBD2	-	TRBJ2-4	CASRNSGRALKNIQYF	TGTGCCAGCAGAAACAGCGGGAGGGCCCTCAAAAACATTCAGTACTTC
TRBV7-9	TRBD1	-	TRBJ1-1	CSSSRLGTESPEAFF	TGTTCCAGCAGCCGTCTTGGGACAGAGTCCCCTGAAGCTTTCTTT
TRBV5-1	-	-	TRBJ2-3	CASSFADTQYF	TGCGCCAGCAGCTTCGCAGATACGCAGTATTTT
TRBV30	TRBD2	few	TRBJ2-2	CAWNPGLASNTGELFF	TGTGCCTGGAACCCGGGACTAGCGTCGAACACCGGGGAGCTGTTTTTT
TRBV12-2	-	-	TRBJ2-1	CASRSTFNVDEQFF	TGTGCAAGTCGCTCAACCTTTAACGTAGATGAGCAGTTCTTC
TRBV9	TRBD2	-	TRBJ2-1	CASSVGRLAGGNEQFF	TGTGCCAGCAGCGTAGGGCGTTTAGCGGGAGGCAATGAGCAGTTCTTC
TRBV19	TRBD2	-	TRBJ2-7	CASTVGDYYEQYF	TGTGCCAGCACAGTAGGGGACTATTACGAGCAGTACTTC
TRBV9	TRBD2	-	TRBJ2-5	CASSVELAGGETQYF	TGTGCCAGCAGCGTAGAGCTGGCGGGAGGAGAGACCCAGTACTTC
TRBV5-1	TRBD2	-	TRBJ2-7	CASSSLAGDLYEQYF	TGCGCCAGCAGCTCTTTAGCGGGAGACCTTTACGAGCAGTACTTC
TRBV19	TRBD1	-	TRBJ1-1	CASTKDRVNTEAFF	TGTGCCAGTACCAAGGACAGGGTGAACACTGAAGCTTTCTTT
TRBV30	-	few	TRBJ1-1	CAWRLQGNTEAFF	TGTGCCTGGAGACTACAGGGGAACACTGAAGCTTTCTTT
TRBV11-2	-	-	TRBJ1-6	CASSFGYNSPLHF	TGTGCCAGCAGCTTCGGGTATAATTCACCCCTCCACTTT
TRBV9	-	-	TRBJ2-5	CASSVGRAQETQYF	TGTGCCAGCAGCGTAGGGAGGGCTCAAGAGACCCAGTACTTC
TRBV6-4	TRBD2	-	TRBJ2-3	CASSATSGGTDTQYF	TGTGCCAGCAGTGCCACTAGCGGCGGCACAGATACGCAGTATTTT
TRBV27	TRBD2	once	TRBJ2-2	CASSLGLAAIPRTGELLF	TGTGCCAGCAGTCTTGGACTAGCGGCGATCCCTCGTACCGGGGAGCTGCTTTTT
TRBV7-2	TRBD2	-	TRBJ2-7	CASSPGGASGRNYEQYF	TGTGCCAGCAGCCCGGGCGGTGCTAGCGGGAGAAATTACGAGCAGTACTTC
TRBV7-2	TRBD1	-	TRBJ2-7	CASRRQGPSYEQYF	TGTGCCAGCAGGCGACAGGGGCCCTCCTACGAGCAGTACTTC
TRBV5-1	-	-	TRBJ2-1	CASGEGRDCSPYNEQFF	TGCGCCAGCGGAGAGGGAAGGGACTGCAGCCCCTACAATGAGCAGTTCTTC
TRBV5-4	TRBD2	-	TRBJ2-1	CASSKGLAGTNEQFF	TGTGCCAGCAGCAAGGGACTAGCGGGGACCAATGAGCAGTTCTTC
TRBV30	TRBD1	-	TRBJ1-2	CAWRRTDRESCF	TGTGCCTGGAGACGTACGGACAGGGAAAGCTGCTTC
TRBV6-1	TRBD1	-	TRBJ2-1	CASIEGGADNEQFF	TGTGCCAGCATAGAAGGGGGCGCCGACAATGAGCAGTTCTTC
TRBV7-2	-	once	TRBJ2-7	CASSLDRGLASYEQYF	TGTGCCAGCAGCTTAGACCGGGGACTGGCGTCCTACGAGCAGTACTTC
TRBV10-3	-	-	TRBJ2-3	CAISEGNTDTQYF	TGTGCCATCAGTGAGGGCAATACAGATACGCAGTATTTT
TRBV11-2	TRBD1	-	TRBJ1-5	CASSLVQGRNQPQHF	TGTGCCAGCAGCTTAGTACAGGGGAGGAATCAGCCCCAGCATTTT
TRBV18	-	-	TRBJ1-3	CASSRQGSSGNTIYF	TGTGCCAGCTCACGCCAGGGGAGCTCTGGAAACACCATATATTTT
TRBV7-6	-	few	TRBJ1-3	CASSSGPQSSGNTIYF	TGTGCCAGCAGTTCAGGGCCCCAAAGCTCTGGAAACACCATATATTTT
TRBV19	TRBD1	-	TRBJ1-1	CASSFAGGGSTEAFF	TGTGCCAGTAGTTTCGCAGGGGGCGGGAGCACTGAAGCTTTCTTT
TRBV29-1	-	-	TRBJ1-1	CSAPGMGNTEAFF	TGCAGCGCCCCGGGAATGGGAAACACTGAAGCTTTCTTT
TRBV28	-	-	TRBJ2-1	CASSTRGNEQFF	TGTGCCAGCAGTACGCGAGGCAATGAGCAGTTCTTC